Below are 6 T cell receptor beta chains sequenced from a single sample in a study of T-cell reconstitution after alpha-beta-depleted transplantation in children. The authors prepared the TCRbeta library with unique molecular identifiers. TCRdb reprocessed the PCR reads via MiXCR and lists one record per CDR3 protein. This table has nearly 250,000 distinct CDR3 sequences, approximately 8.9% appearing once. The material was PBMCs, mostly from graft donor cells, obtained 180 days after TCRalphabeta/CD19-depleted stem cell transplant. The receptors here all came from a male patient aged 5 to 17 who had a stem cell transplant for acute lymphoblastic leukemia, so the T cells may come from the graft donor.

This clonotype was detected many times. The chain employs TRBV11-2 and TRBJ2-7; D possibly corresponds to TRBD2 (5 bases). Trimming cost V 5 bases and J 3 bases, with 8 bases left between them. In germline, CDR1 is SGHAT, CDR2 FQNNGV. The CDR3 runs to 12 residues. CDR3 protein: CASSPRGYEQYF. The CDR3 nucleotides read TGTGCCAGCAGCCCTCGGGGCTACGAGCAGTACTTC.

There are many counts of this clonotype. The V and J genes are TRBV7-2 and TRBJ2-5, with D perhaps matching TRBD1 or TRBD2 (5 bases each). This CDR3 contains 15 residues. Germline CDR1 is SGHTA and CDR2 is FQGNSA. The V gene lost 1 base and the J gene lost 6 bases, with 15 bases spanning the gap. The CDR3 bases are TGTGCCAGCAGCTTAGTTGATGGGGGTATGAAGACCCAGTACTTC. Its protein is CASSLVDGGMKTQYF.

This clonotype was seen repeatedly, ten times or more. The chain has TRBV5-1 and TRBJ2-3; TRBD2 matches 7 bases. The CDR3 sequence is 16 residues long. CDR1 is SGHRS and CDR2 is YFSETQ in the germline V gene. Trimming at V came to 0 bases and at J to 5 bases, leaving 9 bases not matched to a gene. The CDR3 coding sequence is TGCGCCAGCAGCTTGGCCGACCTAGCGGAAGAAGATACGCAGTATTTT. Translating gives CASSLADLAEEDTQYF. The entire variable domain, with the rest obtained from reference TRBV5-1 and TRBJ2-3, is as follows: KAGVTQTPRYLIKTRGQQVTLSCSPISGHRSVSWYQQTPGQGLQFLFEYFSETQRNKGNFPGRFSGRQFSNSRSEMNVSTLELGDSALYLCASSLADLAEEDTQYFGPGTRLTVL.

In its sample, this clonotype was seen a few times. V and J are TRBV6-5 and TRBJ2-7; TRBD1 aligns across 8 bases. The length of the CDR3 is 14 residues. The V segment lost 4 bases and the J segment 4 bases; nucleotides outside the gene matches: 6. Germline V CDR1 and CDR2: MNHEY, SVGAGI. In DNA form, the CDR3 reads TGTGCCAGCAGTTGGACAGGGCGCCCGTACGAGCAGTACTTC. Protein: CASSWTGRPYEQYF.

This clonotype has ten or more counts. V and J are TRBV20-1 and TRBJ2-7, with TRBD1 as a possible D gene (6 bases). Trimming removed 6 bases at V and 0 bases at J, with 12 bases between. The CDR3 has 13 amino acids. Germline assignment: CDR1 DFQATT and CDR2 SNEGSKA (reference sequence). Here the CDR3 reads CSAYQGSSYEQYF. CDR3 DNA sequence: TGCAGTGCCTATCAGGGGTCCTCCTACGAGCAGTACTTC.

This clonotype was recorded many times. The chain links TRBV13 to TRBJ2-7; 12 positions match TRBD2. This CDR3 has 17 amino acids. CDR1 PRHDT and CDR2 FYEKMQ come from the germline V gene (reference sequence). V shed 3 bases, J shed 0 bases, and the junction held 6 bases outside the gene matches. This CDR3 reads CASSFWTSGEDSYEQYF. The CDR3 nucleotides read TGTGCCAGCAGCTTTTGGACTAGCGGGGAGGACTCCTACGAGCAGTACTTC. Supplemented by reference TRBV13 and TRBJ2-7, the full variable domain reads AAGVIQSPRHLIKEKRETATLKCYPIPRHDTVYWYQQGPGQDPQFLISFYEKMQSDKGSIPDRFSAQQFSDYHSELNMSSLELGDSALYFCASSFWTSGEDSYEQYFGPGTRLTVT.